This T cell receptor beta chain comes out of a study of control samples from healthy donors and cancer patients. J was trimmed by 4 bases and V by 4 bases; bases with no gene match: 11. Germline V gives CDR1 LNHNV, CDR2 YYDKDF (reference sequence). The CDR3 spans 16 residues. TCRdb's copy holds only in-frame clones and misses some; the assay was immunoSEQ multiplex PCR. The sample contains 400,000 to 450,000 clones, over 75% of which appear only once. This clone has only one observation. The receptor comes from a middle-aged man with head and neck cancer. This chain uses TRBV15 with TRBJ2-7; 9 bases line up with TRBD1. Source material: PBMCs. CDR3 residues: CATSIKPRDRDYEQYF. The CDR3 DNA is TGTGCCACCAGCATCAAGCCCCGGGACAGGGATTACGAGCAGTACTTC.